The entry below gives a single T cell receptor beta chain sequence along with its context. These data are taken from a study of blood T cell repertoires in COVID-19. Background on the study: The samples span acute and convalescent COVID-19 from the United States, Italy and Spain. The analysed material was cDNA or gDNA that came from T cells, B-cell-depleted T cells, or PBMCs.

Per germline, CDR1 SGHTA and CDR2 FQGNSA. There are 13 residues in the CDR3. The V end was cut by 0 bases, the J end by 9 bases, with 9 bases between. Original processing methods: For nucleated cells, counts were estimated from reference gene primer amplification. Method: immunoSEQ multiplex PCR; TCRdb's copy keeps in-frame clones and lacks some. The DNA gave D and trimming, while V, J and clone size come from that table. The sample has about 60,000 clones, around 90% seen once. Sample: peripheral blood. The clonotype was recovered from a man aged 50 to 59 with active COVID-19. The J gene is TRBJ2-1, the V gene TRBV7-2; D unclear. For the CDR3, the DNA is TGTGCCAGCAGCTTAGCCCCATTCGGTGAGCAGTTCTTC. Translation gives CASSLAPFGEQFF.